This TCR beta chain was retrieved from a study of T cells after yellow fever vaccination. Findings of the study overall: Contamination by abundant bulk-population clonotypes could be present in FACS-sorted repertoires. Although the secondary response was weaker, it peaked faster, at day 5 versus 15. At under 97% for CD4 and about 87% for CD8, most primary-vaccination clones showed up again after the booster.

This clonotype was seen many times. What it recognizes is unknown. Germline V gives CDR1 SNHLY, CDR2 FYNNEI. The V segment lost 7 bases and the J segment 6 bases; nucleotides outside the gene matches: 11. This CDR3 contains 14 residues. They built TCR cDNA with 5'RACE template switching, a step that put in a universal primer site and UMIs. TCRdb redid the calling of the 5' RACE reads with MiXCR, one entry per CDR3 protein. The table records some 390,000 distinct CDR3 sequences, 18% of them present only once. Source: PBMCs, taken before the yellow fever booster vaccination. The rearrangement links TRBV2 to TRBJ2-5, with 7 bases lining up with TRBD2. The TCR comes from a man in his late teens or twenties who received the YFV17D yellow fever vaccine. For the CDR3, the DNA is TGTGCCAGCACCTTTTGGGGGGGACCTCAGACCCAGTACTTC. It specifies CASTFWGGPQTQYF.